A single sample gave rise to the 2 T cell receptor beta chains below, sequenced in a study of blood T cell repertoires in COVID-19. Profiling relied on immunoSEQ multiplex PCR, and the TCRdb table lists in-frame clones only, not all of them. The top ten clones hold about 22% of a sample with 45,000 to 70,000 clones, over 80% of them seen once. The specimen sequenced was peripheral blood. These receptor sequences come from a woman in her sixties with acute or convalescent COVID-19.

This sequence joins TRBV24-1 and TRBJ2-4; 7 bases fit TRBD1. CDR1 is KGHDR and CDR2 is SFDVKD in the germline V gene. CDR3 length equals 15 residues. The ends lost 2 bases at V and 7 bases at J; junction bases unmatched: 7. For the CDR3, the DNA is TGTGCCACCAGTGATTGGGTGGGACAGAGGAACATTCAGTACTTC. Residues: CATSDWVGQRNIQYF.

V is TRBV18 and J is TRBJ1-5, with TRBD1 matching over 10 bases. V shed 3 bases, J shed 6 bases, and the junction held 5 bases outside the gene matches. Per germline, CDR1 KGHSH and CDR2 LQKENI. The CDR3 totals 15 residues. The chain's CDR3 is CASSPDRGQGQPQHF. CDR3 coding DNA: TGTGCCAGCTCACCCGACAGGGGGCAGGGTCAGCCCCAGCATTTT.